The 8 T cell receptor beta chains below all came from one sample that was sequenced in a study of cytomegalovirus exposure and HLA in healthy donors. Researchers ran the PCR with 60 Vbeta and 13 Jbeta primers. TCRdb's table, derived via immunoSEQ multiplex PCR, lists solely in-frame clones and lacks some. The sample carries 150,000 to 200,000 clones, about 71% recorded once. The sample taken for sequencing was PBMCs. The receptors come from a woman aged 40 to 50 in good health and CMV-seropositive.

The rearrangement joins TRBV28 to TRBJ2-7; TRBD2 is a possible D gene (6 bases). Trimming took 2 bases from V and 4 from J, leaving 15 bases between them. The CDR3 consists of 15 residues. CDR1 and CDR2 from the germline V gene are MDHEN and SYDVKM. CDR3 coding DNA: TGTGCCAGCAGTTTACCCGGGACTCCCACATACGAGCAGTACTTC. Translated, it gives CASSLPGTPTYEQYF. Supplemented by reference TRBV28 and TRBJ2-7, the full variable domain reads DVKVTQSSRYLVKRTGEKVFLECVQDMDHENMFWYRQDPGLGLRLIYFSYDVKMKEKGDIPEGYSVSREKKERFSLILESASTNQTSMYLCASSLPGTPTYEQYFGPGTRLTVT.

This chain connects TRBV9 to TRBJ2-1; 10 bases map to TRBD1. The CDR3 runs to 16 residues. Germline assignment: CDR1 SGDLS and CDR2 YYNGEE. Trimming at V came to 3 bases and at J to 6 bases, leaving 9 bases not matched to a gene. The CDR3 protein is CASSANRDRGPNEQFF. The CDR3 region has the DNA TGTGCCAGCAGCGCGAACCGGGACAGGGGCCCCAATGAGCAGTTCTTC.

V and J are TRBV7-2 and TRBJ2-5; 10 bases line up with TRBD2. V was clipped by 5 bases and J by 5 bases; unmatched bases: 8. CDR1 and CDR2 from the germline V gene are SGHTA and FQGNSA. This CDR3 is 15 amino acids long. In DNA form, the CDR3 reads TGTGCCAGCAGCCGAATAGCGGGGGGAGGGGAGACCCAGTACTTC. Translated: CASSRIAGGGETQYF.

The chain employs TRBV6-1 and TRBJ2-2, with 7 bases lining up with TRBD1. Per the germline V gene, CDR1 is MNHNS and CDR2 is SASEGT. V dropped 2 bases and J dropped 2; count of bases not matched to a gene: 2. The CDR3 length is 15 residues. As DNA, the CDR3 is TGTGCCAGCAGTGAATACAGGGGAAACACCGGGGAGCTGTTTTTT. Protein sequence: CASSEYRGNTGELFF.

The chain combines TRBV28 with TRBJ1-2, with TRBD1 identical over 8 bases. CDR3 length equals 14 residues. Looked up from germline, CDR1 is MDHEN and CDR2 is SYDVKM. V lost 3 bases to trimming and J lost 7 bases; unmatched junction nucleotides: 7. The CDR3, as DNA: TGTGCCAGCAGTTTTAGAGGACAGGGACGTGGCTACACCTTC. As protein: CASSFRGQGRGYTF.

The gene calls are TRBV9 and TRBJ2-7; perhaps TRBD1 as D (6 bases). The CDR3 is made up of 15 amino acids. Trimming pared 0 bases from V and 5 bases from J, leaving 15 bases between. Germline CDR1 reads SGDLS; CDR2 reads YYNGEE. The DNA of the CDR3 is TGTGCCAGCAGCGTAGGACCAGGGGCGGTAGACGAGCAGTACTTC. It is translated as CASSVGPGAVDEQYF.

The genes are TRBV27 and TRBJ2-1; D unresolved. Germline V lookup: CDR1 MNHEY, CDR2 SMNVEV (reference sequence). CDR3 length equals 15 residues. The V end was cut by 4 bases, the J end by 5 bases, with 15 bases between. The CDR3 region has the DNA TGTGCCAGCAGTTCCCTCGGGTCAGTGCACAATGAGCAGTTCTTC. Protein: CASSSLGSVHNEQFF.

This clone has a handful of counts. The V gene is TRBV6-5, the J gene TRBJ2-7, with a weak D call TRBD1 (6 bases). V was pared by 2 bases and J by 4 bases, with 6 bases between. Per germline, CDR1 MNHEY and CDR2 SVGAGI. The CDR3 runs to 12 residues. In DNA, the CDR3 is TGTGCCAGCAGTTACACAGGGTACGAGCAGTACTTC. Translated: CASSYTGYEQYF.